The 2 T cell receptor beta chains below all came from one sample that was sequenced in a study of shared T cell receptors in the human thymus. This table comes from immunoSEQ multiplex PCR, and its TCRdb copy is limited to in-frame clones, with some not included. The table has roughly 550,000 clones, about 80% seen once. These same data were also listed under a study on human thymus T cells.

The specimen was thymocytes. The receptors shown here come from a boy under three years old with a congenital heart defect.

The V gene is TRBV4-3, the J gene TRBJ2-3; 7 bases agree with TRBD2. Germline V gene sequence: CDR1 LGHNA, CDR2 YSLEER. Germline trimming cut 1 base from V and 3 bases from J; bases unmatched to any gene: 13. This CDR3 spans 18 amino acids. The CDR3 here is CASSQATGETSFTDTQYF. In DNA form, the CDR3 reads TGCGCCAGCAGCCAAGCGACGGGCGAGACTAGCTTTACAGATACGCAGTATTTT.

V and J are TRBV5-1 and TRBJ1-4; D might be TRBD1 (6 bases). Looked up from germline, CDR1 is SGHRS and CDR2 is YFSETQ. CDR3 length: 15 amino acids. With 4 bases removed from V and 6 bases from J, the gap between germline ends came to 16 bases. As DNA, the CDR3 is TGCGCCAGCAGCCCGGGGGGGACATGGGATGAAAAACTGTTTTTT. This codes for CASSPGGTWDEKLFF. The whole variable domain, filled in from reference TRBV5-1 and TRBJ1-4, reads KAGVTQTPRYLIKTRGQQVTLSCSPISGHRSVSWYQQTPGQGLQFLFEYFSETQRNKGNFPGRFSGRQFSNSRSEMNVSTLELGDSALYLCASSPGGTWDEKLFFGSGTQLSVL.